This T cell receptor (beta chain) is drawn from a study of shared clonotypes between healthy human individuals. Here immunoSEQ multiplex PCR was the method, and the copy in TCRdb shows in-frame clones only, minus some. Seen here are about 110,000 clones, roughly two thirds observed once, and the top ten hold approximately 25%. With 4 bases removed from V and 2 bases from J, the gap between germline ends came to 15 bases. Per the germline V gene, CDR1 is LNHNV and CDR2 is YYDKDF (reference sequence). The CDR3 sequence is 16 residues long. This receptor was identified in a woman in her 30s in good health. The chain joins TRBV15 to TRBJ1-5, with D unresolved. Sequenced material: memory CD8+ T cells sorted from blood. Subset given: CD45RO+ cells pooled with CCR7-negative TemRA cells. The CDR3 DNA reads as TGTGCCACCAGCACCGGTTCCGGGAAGGGCAATCAGCCCCAGCATTTT. This translates into CATSTGSGKGNQPQHF.